These 2 T cell receptor beta chains share one sample of origin, sequenced in a study of identical twins. TCRdb analysed the 5' RACE reads with MiXCR anew, one entry per CDR3 protein. The repertoire holds 1.5 million to 2 million distinct CDR3 sequences, with less than 35% as singletons. Sequenced input: cord blood. The receptors come from a newborn girl in good health.

The chain joins TRBV29-1 to TRBJ1-1, with 7 nucleotides matching TRBD1. The CDR3 contains 15 residues. The junction had 12 bases not matched to a gene; V was cut back by 7 bases and J by 1 base. CDR1 is SQVTM and CDR2 is ANQGSEA in the germline V gene. CDR3 DNA sequence: TGCAGCGCCCAAGGGTGGGACAGTCCGAACACTGAAGCTTTCTTT. Protein: CSAQGWDSPNTEAFF.

The V gene is TRBV3-1, the J gene TRBJ2-4, with D maybe TRBD2 (5 bases). V was shortened by 0 bases and J by 13 bases, with 13 bases between the two germline ends. Germline V gene lookup returns CDR1 LGHDT and CDR2 YNNKEL (reference sequence). CDR3 length: 13 residues. The CDR3 here is CASSQEARRKQYF. The CDR3 DNA sequence: TGTGCCAGCAGCCAAGAGGCGCGGAGGAAGCAGTACTTC.